This is a list of T cell receptor beta chains from one sample in a study of T cell repertoires in cytomegalovirus infection. TCRdb redid the calling of the reads with MiXCR, one entry per CDR3 protein. The repertoire holds more than 150,000 distinct CDR3 sequences, with 15% to 20% as singletons. The specimen was PBMCs. Receptors were obtained from a human donor in good health (CMV status not recorded). Some clones in this sample may be carry-over from other donors' samples. Both conserved end residues are part of each CDR3. A D gene is named only where the DNA matches it firmly. Size values are once, few and many counts, or a class for expanded clones, and some rows have none.

J: TRBJ2-7; D: TRBD1; V: TRBV5-1; size: -; CDR3: CASSLSAGTGGSYEQYF; DNA: TGCGCCAGCAGCTTGTCAGCTGGGACAGGGGGTTCCTACGAGCAGTACTTC
J: TRBJ2-5; D: TRBD2; V: TRBV29-1; size: few; CDR3: CSGLAGETQYF; DNA: TGCAGCGGACTAGCGGGAGAGACCCAGTACTTC
J: TRBJ2-5; D: -; V: TRBV6-2/TRBV6-3; size: -; CDR3: CASSHDLGSQYF; DNA: TGTGCCAGCAGTCATGACCTCGGGTCCCAGTACTTC
J: TRBJ2-3; D: -; V: TRBV5-4; size: -; CDR3: CASSLRSEGTDTQYF; DNA: TGTGCCAGCAGCTTGAGGAGCGAGGGCACAGATACGCAGTATTTT
J: TRBJ2-5; D: -; V: TRBV12-3/TRBV12-4; size: -; CDR3: CASSKTELAWETQYF; DNA: TGTGCCAGCAGTAAGACTGAGCTAGCGTGGGAGACCCAGTACTTC
J: TRBJ2-2; D: -; V: TRBV12-3/TRBV12-4; size: -; CDR3: CASSATLTVGVGGELFF; DNA: TGTGCCAGCAGTGCCACACTGACAGTCGGAGTCGGCGGGGAGCTGTTTTTT
J: TRBJ2-5; D: -; V: TRBV6-6; size: -; CDR3: CASSVGVRQTQYF; DNA: TGTGCCAGCAGTGTCGGGGTGAGACAGACCCAGTACTTC
J: TRBJ2-7; D: TRBD2; V: TRBV12-3/TRBV12-4; size: -; CDR3: CASSSRVAGGPYEQYF; DNA: TGTGCCAGCAGTTCGCGGGTAGCGGGAGGCCCATACGAGCAGTACTTC
J: TRBJ2-1; D: -; V: TRBV25-1; size: -; CDR3: CASVSTYNEQFF; DNA: TGTGCCTCCGTTTCGACCTACAATGAGCAGTTCTTC
J: TRBJ2-1; D: TRBD1; V: TRBV6-1; size: -; CDR3: CASRGQGEIVEQFF; DNA: TGTGCCAGCAGGGGACAGGGTGAAATAGTTGAGCAGTTCTTC
J: TRBJ1-3; D: -; V: TRBV19; size: few; CDR3: CASSIPGGSGNTIYF; DNA: TGTGCCAGTAGTATACCGGGGGGCTCTGGAAACACCATATATTTT
J: TRBJ1-5; D: TRBD1; V: TRBV6-1; size: few; CDR3: CASRPMGQSFLNQPQHF; DNA: TGTGCCAGCAGACCGATGGGACAGAGTTTTCTCAATCAGCCCCAGCATTTT
J: TRBJ2-7; D: TRBD2; V: TRBV4-1; size: -; CDR3: CASSLGLRTYEQYF; DNA: TGCGCCAGCAGCCTGGGACTAAGGACCTACGAGCAGTACTTC
J: TRBJ1-1; D: -; V: TRBV2; size: -; CDR3: CASRQWETEAFF; DNA: TGTGCCAGCAGGCAATGGGAGACCGAAGCTTTCTTT
J: TRBJ2-2; D: TRBD2; V: TRBV7-2; size: many; CDR3: CASSSASVAGGLNTGELFF; DNA: TGTGCCAGCAGCTCAGCGTCGGTAGCGGGAGGCCTAAACACCGGGGAGCTGTTTTTT
J: TRBJ2-2; D: -; V: TRBV29-1; size: few; CDR3: CSALSPGAGELFF; DNA: TGCAGCGCCCTGTCGCCGGGCGCCGGGGAGCTGTTTTTT
J: TRBJ2-1; D: -; V: TRBV14; size: medium-sized; CDR3: CASSRPGLPNEQFF; DNA: TGTGCCAGCAGCCGCCCAGGTCTTCCCAATGAGCAGTTCTTC
J: TRBJ2-3; D: -; V: TRBV10-3; size: -; CDR3: CAIREAVNTDTQYF; DNA: TGTGCCATCAGGGAGGCAGTTAACACAGATACGCAGTATTTT
J: TRBJ1-4; D: -; V: TRBV12-3/TRBV12-4; size: -; CDR3: CASSPDGGIEKLFF; DNA: TGTGCCAGCAGTCCCGATGGGGGTATCGAAAAACTGTTTTTT
J: TRBJ2-7; D: TRBD2; V: TRBV20-1; size: -; CDR3: CSAGPRGRGLLYEQYF; DNA: TGCAGTGCTGGTCCCCGGGGGAGGGGACTTCTGTACGAGCAGTACTTC
J: TRBJ2-2; D: -; V: TRBV14; size: few; CDR3: CASSQVDTGELFF; DNA: TGTGCCAGCAGCCAAGTCGACACCGGGGAGCTGTTTTTT
J: TRBJ2-3; D: -; V: TRBV23-1; size: few; CDR3: CASSQSGKHTDTQYF; DNA: TGCGCCAGCAGTCAATCGGGCAAGCACACAGATACGCAGTATTTT
J: TRBJ2-7; D: TRBD2; V: TRBV7-2; size: many; CDR3: CASSSDWTSVEQYF; DNA: TGTGCCAGCAGCTCCGACTGGACTAGTGTCGAGCAGTACTTC
J: TRBJ2-1; D: -; V: TRBV12-3/TRBV12-4; size: few; CDR3: CASSLWDEQFF; DNA: TGTGCCAGCAGTTTGTGGGATGAGCAGTTCTTC
J: TRBJ2-5; D: TRBD2; V: TRBV7-9; size: many; CDR3: CASSPRLAGVETQYF; DNA: TGTGCCAGCAGCCCACGACTAGCGGGAGTTGAGACCCAGTACTTC
J: TRBJ1-2; D: -; V: TRBV29-1; size: few; CDR3: CSVEIGRAGGYTF; DNA: TGCAGCGTTGAAATCGGACGGGCGGGTGGCTACACCTTC
J: TRBJ2-5; D: TRBD1; V: TRBV6-6; size: -; CDR3: CASSYGQGGETQYF; DNA: TGTGCCAGCAGTTACGGACAGGGGGGAGAGACCCAGTACTTC
J: TRBJ2-4; D: -; V: TRBV6-6; size: -; CDR3: CASSSWTDTKTKLVDIQYF; DNA: TGTGCCAGCAGTTCCTGGACAGATACGAAGACCAAGCTTGTTGACATTCAGTACTTC
J: TRBJ2-1; D: TRBD1; V: TRBV7-8; size: -; CDR3: CASHPGGQGAHEQFF; DNA: TGTGCCAGCCATCCAGGGGGACAGGGGGCCCATGAGCAGTTCTTC
J: TRBJ1-1; D: -; V: TRBV19; size: -; CDR3: CASNGQEYTEAFF; DNA: TGTGCCAGCAATGGGCAGGAGTACACTGAAGCTTTCTTT
J: TRBJ2-2; D: -; V: TRBV12-5; size: many; CDR3: CASGFTGELFF; DNA: TGTGCTAGTGGCTTTACCGGGGAGCTGTTTTTT
J: TRBJ2-1; D: TRBD1; V: TRBV11-2; size: -; CDR3: CASTGGQEQFF; DNA: TGTGCCAGCACTGGGGGACAGGAGCAGTTCTTC
J: TRBJ2-3; D: TRBD2; V: TRBV7-2; size: many; CDR3: CASTRGLAGGGDTQYF; DNA: TGTGCCAGCACGCGGGGACTAGCGGGAGGAGGGGATACGCAGTATTTT
J: TRBJ2-1; D: -; V: TRBV11-3; size: -; CDR3: CASSLVQGSEQFF; DNA: TGTGCCAGCAGCTTAGTTCAGGGGTCGGAGCAGTTCTTC
J: TRBJ1-1; D: -; V: TRBV7-8; size: many; CDR3: CASSLGEGGAFF; DNA: TGTGCCAGCAGCTTAGGGGAGGGGGGAGCTTTCTTT